This T cell receptor (beta chain) comes out of a study of T cells after yellow fever vaccination. TCRdb re-called the 5' RACE reads through MiXCR, storing one row per CDR3 protein. This table has 300,000 to 400,000 distinct CDR3 sequences, around a tenth appearing once. The CDR3 is made up of 13 amino acids. V lost 7 bases and J 6 bases, leaving 13 bases between the germline ends. Germline V CDR1 and CDR2: MNHEY, SMNVEV (reference sequence). Sequences were derived from CD4+ T cells sorted from PBMCs, sampled 45 days after the yellow fever booster vaccination. The chain joins TRBV27 to TRBJ2-1; the D gene is possibly TRBD2 (6 bases). The source of this sequence is a man aged 18 to 30 who received the YFV17D yellow fever vaccine. The CDR3 coding sequence is TGTGCCAGCAAGCGGGCTTTTGGCAATGAGCAGTTCTTC. As protein: CASKRAFGNEQFF.